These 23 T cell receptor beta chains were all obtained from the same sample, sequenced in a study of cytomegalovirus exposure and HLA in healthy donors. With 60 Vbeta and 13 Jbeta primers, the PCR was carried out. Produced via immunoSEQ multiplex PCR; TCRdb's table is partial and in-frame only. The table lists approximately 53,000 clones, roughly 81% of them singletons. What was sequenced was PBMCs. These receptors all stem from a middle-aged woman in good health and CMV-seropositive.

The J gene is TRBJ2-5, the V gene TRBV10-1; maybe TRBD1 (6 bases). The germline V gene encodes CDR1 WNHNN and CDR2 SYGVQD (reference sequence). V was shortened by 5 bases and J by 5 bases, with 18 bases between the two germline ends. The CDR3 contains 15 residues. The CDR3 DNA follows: TGCGCCAGCAGTAAAACAGGGACCTCAGGGGAGACCCAGTACTTC. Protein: CASSKTGTSGETQYF.

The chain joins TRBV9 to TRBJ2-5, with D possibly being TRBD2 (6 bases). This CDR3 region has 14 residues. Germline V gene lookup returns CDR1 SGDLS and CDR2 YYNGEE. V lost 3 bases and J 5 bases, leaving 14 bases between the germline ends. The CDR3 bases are TGTGCCAGCAGCGGACCAGGTGGAGGGGAGACCCAGTACTTC. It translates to CASSGPGGGETQYF.

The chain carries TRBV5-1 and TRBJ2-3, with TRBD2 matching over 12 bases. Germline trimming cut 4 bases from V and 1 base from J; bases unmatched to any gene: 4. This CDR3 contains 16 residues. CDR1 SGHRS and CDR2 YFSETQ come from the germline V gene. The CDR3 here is CASSRWTSGGTDTQYF. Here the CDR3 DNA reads TGCGCCAGCAGCCGGTGGACTAGCGGGGGCACAGATACGCAGTATTTT.

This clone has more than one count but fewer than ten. This CDR3 is CASSIRSPGGTYEQYF. Written as DNA, the CDR3 is TGTGCCAGTAGTATTAGGAGTCCGGGGGGAACCTACGAGCAGTACTTC. The rearrangement joins TRBV19 to TRBJ2-7; TRBD2 aligns across 7 bases. After removal of 3 bases from V and 2 bases from J, the junction contained 10 bases not matched to a gene. The CDR3 spans 16 residues. Germline V gene sequence: CDR1 LNHDA, CDR2 SQIVND (reference sequence).

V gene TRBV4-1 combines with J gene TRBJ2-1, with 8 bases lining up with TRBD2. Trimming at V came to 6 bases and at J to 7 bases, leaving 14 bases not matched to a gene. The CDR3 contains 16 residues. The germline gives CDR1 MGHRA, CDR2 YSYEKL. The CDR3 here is CASSGPSGGPRNEQFF. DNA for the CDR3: TGCGCCAGCAGTGGGCCTTCGGGGGGGCCGAGGAATGAGCAGTTCTTC.

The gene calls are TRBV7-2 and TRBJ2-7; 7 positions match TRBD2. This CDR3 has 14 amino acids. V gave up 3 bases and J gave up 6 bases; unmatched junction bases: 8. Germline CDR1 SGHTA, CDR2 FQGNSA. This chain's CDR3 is CASSLGGTGVEQYF. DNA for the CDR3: TGTGCCAGCAGCTTGGGGGGGACGGGGGTCGAGCAGTACTTC.

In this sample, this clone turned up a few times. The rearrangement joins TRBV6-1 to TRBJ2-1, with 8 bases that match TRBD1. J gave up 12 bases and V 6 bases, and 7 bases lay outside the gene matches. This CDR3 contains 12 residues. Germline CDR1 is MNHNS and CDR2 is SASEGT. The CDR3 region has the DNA TGTGCCAGCAGGGAGGACAGGGTTGGGCAGTTCTTC. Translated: CASREDRVGQFF.

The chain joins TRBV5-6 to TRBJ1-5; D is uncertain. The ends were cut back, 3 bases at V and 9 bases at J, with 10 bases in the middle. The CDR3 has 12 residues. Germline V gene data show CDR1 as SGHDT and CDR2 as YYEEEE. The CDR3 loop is CASSSRGSPQHF. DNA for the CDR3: TGTGCCAGCAGCTCACGGGGTTCGCCCCAGCATTTT. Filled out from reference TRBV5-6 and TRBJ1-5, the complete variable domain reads DAGVTQSPTHLIKTRGQQVTLRCSPKSGHDTVSWYQQALGQGPQFIFQYYEEEERQRGNFPDRFSGHQFPNYSSELNVNALLLGDSALYLCASSSRGSPQHFGDGTRLSIL.

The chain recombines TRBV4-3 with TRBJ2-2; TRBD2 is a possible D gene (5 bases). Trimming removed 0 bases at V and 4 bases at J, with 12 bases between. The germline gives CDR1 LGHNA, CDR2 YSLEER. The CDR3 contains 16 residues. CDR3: CASSQEGSVVTGELFF. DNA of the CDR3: TGCGCCAGCAGCCAAGAGGGTAGCGTAGTCACCGGGGAGCTGTTTTTT.

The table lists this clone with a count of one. The CDR3 region is CASSSTPGGYNEQFF. As DNA, the CDR3 is TGTGCCAGCAGCTCCACCCCCGGGGGCTACAATGAGCAGTTCTTC. The chain couples TRBV13 to TRBJ2-1; a possible D gene is TRBD2 (6 bases). Per the germline V gene, CDR1 is PRHDT and CDR2 is FYEKMQ (reference sequence). Trimming removed 4 bases from V and 3 bases from J, with 13 bases in between. This CDR3 is built from 15 residues.

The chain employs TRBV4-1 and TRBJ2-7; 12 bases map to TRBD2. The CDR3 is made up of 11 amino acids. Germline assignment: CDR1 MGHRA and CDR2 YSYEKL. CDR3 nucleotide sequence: TGCGACACTAGCGGGGGGTACGAGCAGTACTTC. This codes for CDTSGGYEQYF.

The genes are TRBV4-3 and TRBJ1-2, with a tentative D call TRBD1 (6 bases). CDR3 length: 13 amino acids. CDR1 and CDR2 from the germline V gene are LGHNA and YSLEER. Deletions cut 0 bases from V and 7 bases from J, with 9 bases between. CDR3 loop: CASSQDRGTGYTF. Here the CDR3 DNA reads TGCGCCAGCAGCCAAGACAGGGGAACTGGCTACACCTTC.

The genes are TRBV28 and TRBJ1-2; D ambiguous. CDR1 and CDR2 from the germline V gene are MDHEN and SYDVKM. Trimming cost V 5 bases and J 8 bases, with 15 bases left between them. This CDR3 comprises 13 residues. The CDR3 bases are TGTGCCAGCAGTCCGTGGGCCCCTGGGGGCTACACCTTC. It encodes CASSPWAPGGYTF.

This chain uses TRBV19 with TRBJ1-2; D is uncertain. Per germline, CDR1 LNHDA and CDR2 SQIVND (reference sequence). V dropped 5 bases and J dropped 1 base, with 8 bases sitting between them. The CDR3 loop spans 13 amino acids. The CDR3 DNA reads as TGTGCCAGTAGTGTGGGAGTTAACTATGGCTACACCTTC. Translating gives CASSVGVNYGYTF.

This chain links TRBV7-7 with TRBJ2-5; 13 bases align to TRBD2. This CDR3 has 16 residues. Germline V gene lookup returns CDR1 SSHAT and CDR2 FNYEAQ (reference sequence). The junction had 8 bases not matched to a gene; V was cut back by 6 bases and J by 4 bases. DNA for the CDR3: TGTGCCAGCAGTTCCACTAGCGGGGGGGCGTTAGAGACCCAGTACTTC. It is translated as CASSSTSGGALETQYF.

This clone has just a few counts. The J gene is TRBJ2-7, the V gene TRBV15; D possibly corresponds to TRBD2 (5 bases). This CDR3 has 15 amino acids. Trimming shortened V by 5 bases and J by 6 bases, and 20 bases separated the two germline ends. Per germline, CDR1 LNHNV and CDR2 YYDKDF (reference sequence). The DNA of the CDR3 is TGTGCCACCAGCCCCTTAGGACTGGGGTTAGGCGAGCAGTACTTC. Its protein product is CATSPLGLGLGEQYF.

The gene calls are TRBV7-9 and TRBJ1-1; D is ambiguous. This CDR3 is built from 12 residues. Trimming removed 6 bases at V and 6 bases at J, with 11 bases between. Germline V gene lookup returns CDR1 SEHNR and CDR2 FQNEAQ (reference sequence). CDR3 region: CASRADPAEAFF. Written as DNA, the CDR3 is TGTGCCAGCAGAGCGGACCCCGCTGAAGCTTTCTTT.

CDR3 sequence: CASSQGLNQPQHF. The CDR3 DNA is TGTGCCAGCAGCCAGGGACTGAATCAGCCCCAGCATTTT. This chain connects TRBV11-1 to TRBJ1-5, with TRBD1 as a possible D gene (5 bases). The CDR3 sequence is 13 residues long. The germline V gene encodes CDR1 SGHAT and CDR2 FQDESV (reference sequence). Trimming took off 5 bases at V and 4 bases at J, with 9 bases between the two ends. The full variable domain, with the rest looked up from reference TRBV11-1 and TRBJ1-5, is EAEVAQSPRYKITEKSQAVAFWCDPISGHATLYWYRQILGQGPELLVQFQDESVVDDSQLPKDRFSAERLKGVDSTLKIQPAELGDSAMYLCASSQGLNQPQHFGDGTRLSIL.

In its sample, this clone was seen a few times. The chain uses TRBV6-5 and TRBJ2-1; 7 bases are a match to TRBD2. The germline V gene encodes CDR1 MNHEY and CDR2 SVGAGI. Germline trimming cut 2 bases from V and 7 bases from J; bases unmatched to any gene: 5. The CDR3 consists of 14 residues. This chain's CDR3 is CASSYGGEGNEQFF. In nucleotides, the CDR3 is TGTGCCAGCAGTTACGGCGGGGAGGGGAATGAGCAGTTCTTC.

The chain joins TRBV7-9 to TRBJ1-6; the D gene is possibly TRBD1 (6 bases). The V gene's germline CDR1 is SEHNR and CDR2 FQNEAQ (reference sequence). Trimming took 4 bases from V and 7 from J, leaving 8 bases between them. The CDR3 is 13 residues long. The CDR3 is CASSSQGNSPLHF. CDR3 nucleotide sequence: TGTGCCAGCAGCTCTCAGGGGAATTCACCCCTCCACTTT.

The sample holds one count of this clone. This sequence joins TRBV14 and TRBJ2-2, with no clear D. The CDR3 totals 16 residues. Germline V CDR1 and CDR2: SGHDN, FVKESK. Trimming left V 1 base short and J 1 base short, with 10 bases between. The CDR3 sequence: CASSQARQGNTGELFF. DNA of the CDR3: TGTGCCAGCAGCCAAGCCCGACAAGGGAACACCGGGGAGCTGTTTTTT.

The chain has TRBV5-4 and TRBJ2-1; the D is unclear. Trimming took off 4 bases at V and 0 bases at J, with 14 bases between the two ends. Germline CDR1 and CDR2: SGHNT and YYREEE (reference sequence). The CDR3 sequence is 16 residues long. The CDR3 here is CASSPVVAVSYNEQFF. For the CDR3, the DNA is TGTGCCAGCAGCCCCGTCGTAGCAGTCTCCTACAATGAGCAGTTCTTC.

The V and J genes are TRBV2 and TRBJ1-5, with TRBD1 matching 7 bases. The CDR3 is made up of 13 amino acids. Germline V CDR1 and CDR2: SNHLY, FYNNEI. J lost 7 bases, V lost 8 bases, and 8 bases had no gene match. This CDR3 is CASARQGLQPQHF. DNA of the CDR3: TGTGCCAGCGCAAGACAGGGCTTGCAGCCCCAGCATTTT.